Following are 26 T cell receptor beta chains from one sample sequenced in a study of shared clonotypes between healthy human individuals. Profiling relied on immunoSEQ multiplex PCR, and the TCRdb table lists in-frame clones only, not all of them. The sample has some 1.4 million clones; roughly 95% are singletons. The specimen sequenced was naive CD4+ T cells sorted from blood. This sample's subset: CD45RA+ positively selected. The receptors originated from a man aged 25 to 40 in good health.

This chain links TRBV7-2 with TRBJ2-7, with D perhaps TRBD1 or TRBD2 (5 bases each). Between the trimmed V and J ends, which lost 4 bases and 6 bases, there was a span of 13 bases. The CDR3 covers 13 residues. Germline V gene data show CDR1 as SGHTA and CDR2 as FQGNSA. In DNA, the CDR3 is TGTGCCAGCAGCTCATCCAGGGACGGCGAGCAGTACTTC. It encodes CASSSSRDGEQYF.

This chain connects TRBV18 to TRBJ1-5; no reliable D call. CDR3 length equals 14 residues. Per germline, CDR1 KGHSH and CDR2 LQKENI. Trimming took off 2 bases at V and 5 bases at J, with 10 bases between the two ends. The CDR3 loop is CASSPLESYQPQHF. The CDR3 bases are TGTGCCAGCTCACCATTGGAGAGTTATCAGCCCCAGCATTTT.

About this clone itself: This specimen includes other DNA sequences encoding the same CDR3. The chain couples TRBV7-3 to TRBJ1-5; no clear D gene. The CDR3 is 13 residues long. Trimming pared 2 bases from V and 0 bases from J, leaving 2 bases between. Germline values: CDR1 SGHTA, CDR2 FQGTGA. CDR3 residues: CASSLDSNQPQHF. DNA of the CDR3: TGTGCCAGCAGCTTAGATAGCAATCAGCCCCAGCATTTT. The full variable domain, rest sourced from reference TRBV7-3 and TRBJ1-5, is GAGVSQTPSNKVTEKGKYVELRCDPISGHTALYWYRQSLGQGPEFLIYFQGTGAADDSGLPNDRFFAVRPEGSVSTLKIQRTERGDSAVYLCASSLDSNQPQHFGDGTRLSIL.

In its sample, this clone was seen once. This chain joins TRBV5-1 and TRBJ2-3, with 7 bases fitting TRBD2. The V and J ends lost 4 bases and 0 bases, in that order; junction bases with no gene match: 5. CDR3 length equals 15 residues. Germline CDR1 reads SGHRS; CDR2 reads YFSETQ. The CDR3 nucleotides are TGCGCCAGCAGCGGGACTACCTTTAGCACAGATACGCAGTATTTT. This encodes CASSGTTFSTDTQYF.

The rearrangement uses TRBV7-5 and TRBJ2-7; the DNA was not compared with TRBD1, the D call given in the table. TRBV7-5 is a pseudogene locus. The CDR3 is 15 residues long. CDR3 loop: CARNPRQGISYEQYF. The CDR3, as DNA: TGTGCCAGAAACCCCAGACAGGGAATATCCTACGAGCAGTACTTC.

In the case of this clone: At one end, the junction sequence differs from germline, possibly due to a read error. The chain links TRBV6-1 to TRBJ2-7, with TRBD2 as a possible D gene (5 bases). This CDR3 has 14 amino acids. Germline loops: CDR1 MNHNS, CDR2 SASEGT. This CDR3 is CVSTYAGGTYEQYF. The CDR3 bases are TGTGTCAGCACTTACGCAGGAGGAACCTACGAGCAGTACTTC.

The V and J genes are TRBV4-2 and TRBJ2-5; TRBD2 agrees at 12 bases. CDR1 and CDR2 from the germline V gene are LGHNA and YNFKEQ. J was trimmed by 1 base and V by 4 bases; bases with no gene match: 16. The CDR3 sequence is 20 residues long. CDR3 bases: TGTGCCAGCAGCCCTGCCGGGACTAGCGGGCCCGGAGGGGCCCAAGAGACCCAGTACTTC. Protein: CASSPAGTSGPGGAQETQYF.

The chain is built from TRBV5-4 and TRBJ2-3; 7 positions agree with TRBD1. Germline loops: CDR1 SGHNT, CDR2 YYREEE (reference sequence). With 4 bases clipped from V and 4 bases from J, the junction kept 9 bases outside the gene matches. This CDR3 spans 15 amino acids. The CDR3 loop is CASSPPTGVSDTQYF. In DNA form, the CDR3 reads TGTGCCAGCAGCCCACCCACAGGGGTTTCAGATACGCAGTATTTT.

The chain links TRBV10-1 to TRBJ2-1; TRBD1 matches 9 bases. The CDR3 has 16 residues. Germline values: CDR1 WNHNN, CDR2 SYGVQD (reference sequence). The J segment lost 1 base and the V segment lost 5 bases, leaving 6 bases of the junction unmatched. CDR3 nucleotides: TGCGCCAGCAGTAGCTTGACAGGGGGATCCTACAATGAGCAGTTCTTC. Translated: CASSSLTGGSYNEQFF.

The chain recombines TRBV28 with TRBJ2-7; D may correspond to TRBD1 or TRBD2 (6 bases each). V was trimmed by 6 bases and J by 4 bases, leaving 13 bases between them. Per the germline V gene, CDR1 is MDHEN and CDR2 is SYDVKM. The CDR3 is made up of 13 amino acids. DNA for the CDR3: TGTGCCAGCAGAGGGGGGCCAAGGTACGAGCAGTACTTC. It encodes CASRGGPRYEQYF.

The chain has TRBV19 and TRBJ2-7; D is tentatively TRBD1 or TRBD2 (7 bases each). The CDR3 contains 14 residues. Germline V CDR1 and CDR2: LNHDA, SQIVND (reference sequence). The V end lost 4 bases, the J end lost 2 bases, and 12 bases lay between the germline ends. The CDR3 sequence is CASSTQGGPYEQYF. CDR3 nucleotides: TGTGCCAGTAGTACCCAGGGGGGGCCCTACGAGCAGTACTTC.

This sequence joins TRBV11-2 and TRBJ2-1; 8 bases are a match to TRBD2. The germline gives CDR1 SGHAT, CDR2 FQNNGV. The J segment lost 3 bases and the V segment lost 1 base, leaving 2 bases of the junction unmatched. This CDR3 is built from 15 residues. CDR3 amino acids: CASSLGLAFYNEQFF. Here the CDR3 DNA reads TGTGCCAGCAGCTTAGGACTAGCGTTCTACAATGAGCAGTTCTTC.

The chain employs TRBV18 and TRBJ2-7; possibly TRBD1 for D (6 bases). The V gene lost 2 bases and the J gene lost 4 bases, with 15 bases spanning the gap. The CDR3 length is 15 residues. Germline CDR1 KGHSH, CDR2 LQKENI. The CDR3 DNA sequence: TGTGCCAGCTCACCAGTTGGGGGCGCTTATTACGAGCAGTACTTC. Its protein is CASSPVGGAYYEQYF.

To note about this clone: Other DNA sequences in this specimen translate into the identical CDR3. This sequence joins TRBV5-1 and TRBJ2-7; 7 nucleotides match TRBD1. Trimming removed 4 bases from V and 2 bases from J; junction bases left unmatched: 3. The germline CDR1 and CDR2 sequences are SGHRS and YFSETQ. This CDR3 has 13 residues. This CDR3 is CASSQDRPYEQYF. In DNA form, the CDR3 reads TGCGCCAGCAGCCAGGACAGGCCCTACGAGCAGTACTTC.

This clone was seen only once. This chain uses TRBV7-9 with TRBJ1-5, with D unresolved. Germline V lookup: CDR1 SEHNR, CDR2 FQNEAQ (reference sequence). The CDR3 runs to 17 residues. V was shortened by 0 bases and J by 0 bases, with 12 bases between the two germline ends. CDR3 protein: CASSLAHPGYSNQPQHF. The CDR3 DNA is TGTGCCAGCAGCTTAGCGCACCCAGGTTATAGCAATCAGCCCCAGCATTTT.

The genes are TRBV29-1 and TRBJ2-7; TRBD2 matches at 9 bases. The CDR3 consists of 13 residues. Germline lookup yields CDR1 SQVTM and CDR2 ANQGSEA. The V gene end was trimmed by 4 bases and the J gene end by 6 bases; junction bases not matched to a gene: 7. The CDR3 DNA follows: TGCAGCGTTGTTGGTAGCGGGAGAACCGAGCAGTACTTC. This sequence encodes CSVVGSGRTEQYF.

The table lists this clone with a count of one. The chain uses TRBV19 and TRBJ2-7, with 10 bases aligning to TRBD2. V shed 3 bases and J 6 bases; nucleotides not matched to a gene: 8. CDR1 LNHDA and CDR2 SQIVND come from the germline V gene (reference sequence). The CDR3 runs to 15 residues. The CDR3 here is CASSIKAGGPVEQYF. DNA of the CDR3: TGTGCCAGTAGTATCAAAGCGGGAGGGCCGGTCGAGCAGTACTTC.

This clone was seen a single time. The gene calls are TRBV27 and TRBJ1-5; TRBD1 might be the D (6 bases). V was pared by 1 base and J by 5 bases, with 18 bases between. The CDR3 is made up of 17 amino acids. The V gene's germline CDR1 is MNHEY and CDR2 SMNVEV (reference sequence). CDR3 sequence reads: CASSLLGGRTIDQPQHF. The CDR3 DNA reads as TGTGCCAGCAGTTTATTAGGGGGACGGACCATCGATCAGCCCCAGCATTTT.

The rearrangement links TRBV11-1 to TRBJ2-7; no clear D gene. Germline CDR1 and CDR2: SGHAT and FQDESV (reference sequence). CDR3 length: 12 residues. Trimming stripped 1 base from V and 4 bases from J, with 5 bases between. In DNA, the CDR3 is TGTGCCAGCAGCTTAGTCCAGTACGAGCAGTACTTC. This sequence encodes CASSLVQYEQYF.

V is TRBV29-1 and J is TRBJ2-5; D possibly corresponds to TRBD1 (8 bases). The CDR3 is 13 amino acids. Trimming removed 7 bases at V and 4 bases at J, with 16 bases between. Germline V gene sequence: CDR1 SQVTM, CDR2 ANQGSEA. The CDR3 loop reads CSGNRGGLETQYF. For the CDR3, the DNA is TGCAGCGGGAACAGGGGGGGGTTAGAGACCCAGTACTTC.

The CDR3 coding sequence is TGTGCCAGCGTGAGGGACAGGGGAAGGGAAGAGCAGTACTTC. It translates to CASVRDRGREEQYF. V usage is TRBV2 and J usage is TRBJ2-7, with TRBD1 matching 10 bases. V gave up 8 bases and J gave up 7 bases; unmatched junction bases: 11. The CDR3 consists of 14 residues. Germline assignment: CDR1 SNHLY and CDR2 FYNNEI. Combining the CDR3 with reference TRBV2 and TRBJ2-7 gives the whole variable domain EPEVTQTPSHQVTQMGQEVILRCVPISNHLYFYWYRQILGQKVEFLVSFYNNEISEKSEIFDDQFSVERPDGSNFTLKIRSTKLEDSAMYFCASVRDRGREEQYFGPGTRLTVT.

The chain uses TRBV9 and TRBJ1-2; D remains unclear. CDR1 and CDR2 from the germline V gene are SGDLS and YYNGEE. The length of the CDR3 is 14 residues. The ends were cut back, 4 bases at V and 2 bases at J, with 12 bases in the middle. CDR3 in DNA: TGTGCCAGCAGCCCCTTAATGGAGAACTATGGCTACACCTTC. Translation: CASSPLMENYGYTF.

The genes are TRBV29-1 and TRBJ2-2; tentative D call: TRBD1 (5 bases). The CDR3 is 15 amino acids. The V end lost 7 bases, the J end lost 6 bases, and 21 bases lay between the germline ends. Germline V gene sequence: CDR1 SQVTM, CDR2 ANQGSEA. Here the CDR3 DNA reads TGCAGCGGGGGTTTACGGCAGGGTGGAGCCGGGGAGCTGTTTTTT. Its translation is CSGGLRQGGAGELFF.

This chain uses TRBV7-8 with TRBJ2-7; 8 nucleotides line up with TRBD1. The V segment lost 1 base and the J segment 1 base; nucleotides outside the gene matches: 15. The CDR3 is made up of 19 amino acids. Germline lookup yields CDR1 SGHVS and CDR2 FQNEAQ. CDR3 region: CASSLVPGRQGKLSYEQYF. CDR3 in DNA: TGTGCCAGCAGCTTAGTCCCCGGACGACAGGGGAAATTGTCCTACGAGCAGTACTTC.

This chain links TRBV30 with TRBJ2-7; the match to TRBD1 covers 11 bases. V trimming: 0 bases; J trimming: 8 bases; junction bases outside the gene matches: 3. This CDR3 has 13 amino acids. Germline V gene data show CDR1 as GTSNPN and CDR2 as SVGIG (reference sequence). The CDR3 loop reads CAWSVLDRGQQYF. The CDR3 DNA reads as TGTGCCTGGAGTGTACTGGACAGGGGGCAGCAGTACTTC. Variable domain in full (rest from reference TRBV30 and TRBJ2-7): SQTIHQWPATLVQPVGSPLSLECTVEGTSNPNLYWYRQAAGRGLQLLFYSVGIGQISSEVPQNLSASRPQDRQFILSSKKLLLSDSGFYLCAWSVLDRGQQYFGPGTRLTVT.

The chain couples TRBV11-2 to TRBJ2-7; 13 nucleotides agree with TRBD2. From germline, CDR1 is SGHAT and CDR2 FQNNGV. V lost 6 bases to trimming and J lost 5 bases; unmatched junction nucleotides: 13. The CDR3 consists of 17 residues. The CDR3 DNA sequence: TGTGCCAGCAGTTTCGGTAGGACTAGCGGGAGTCTGGACGAGCAGTACTTC. This encodes CASSFGRTSGSLDEQYF.